This T cell receptor beta chain was recovered during a study of T cells in Graves' hyperthyroidism and ophthalmopathy. Remarks on this clonotype: Its antigen remains unknown.

Study-level findings and limits: Clonotypes that were expanded in thyroid above 0.001 mostly appeared in blood too. Ophthalmopathy and stable hyperthyroidism were separated by a 13 V-J model.

It was uncontrolled infection, other autoimmune disease, pregnancy or lactation that excluded patients. RNA transcripts were the template for amplifying TCR beta CDR3 regions. An initial round of RT-PCR targeting the TCR CDR3 relied on the HTBI primer set. TCRdb redid the calling of the multiplex PCR reads with MiXCR, one entry per CDR3 protein. The sample has 500,000 to 600,000 distinct CDR3 sequences, 46% seen once. The origin of this receptor is a woman in her late teens or twenties with Graves' hyperthyroidism. The sample was peripheral blood or thyroid tissue (not recorded which).

CDR3 sequence: CASSSNPLLNYGYTF. The CDR3 DNA reads as TGTGCCAGCTCCTCGAACCCTCTTCTTAACTATGGCTACACCTTC. J is TRBJ1-2 and V is TRBV18; D is undetermined. V lost 6 bases to trimming and J lost 1 base, with 15 bases between them. Per germline, CDR1 KGHSH and CDR2 LQKENI. This CDR3 comprises 15 residues.